This T cell receptor (beta chain) was identified during a study of response to subunit inactivated influenza vaccine. V lost 4 bases and J lost 0; bases outside the gene matches: 2. The CDR3 is made up of 15 amino acids. From germline, CDR1 is SEHNR and CDR2 FQNEAQ (reference sequence). MiXCR was run by TCRdb on the RT-PCR reads, yielding one entry per CDR3 protein. The repertoire holds around 650,000 distinct CDR3 sequences, with about 15% as singletons. This clonotype was seen a few times. Its antigen is as yet unknown. Study-wide points: Few new T cells, the authors suggested, are recruited by each seasonal influenza vaccination.

The sequence came from a man aged 50 to 60 who received an inactivated influenza vaccine. The chain carries TRBV7-9 and TRBJ2-1; 8 nucleotides align to TRBD1. The source was PBMCs from blood, collected roughly 13 days after vaccination. CDR3 DNA: TGTGCCAGCAGCTCGGACAGGGACTCCTACAATGAGCAGTTCTTC. Translated: CASSSDRDSYNEQFF.